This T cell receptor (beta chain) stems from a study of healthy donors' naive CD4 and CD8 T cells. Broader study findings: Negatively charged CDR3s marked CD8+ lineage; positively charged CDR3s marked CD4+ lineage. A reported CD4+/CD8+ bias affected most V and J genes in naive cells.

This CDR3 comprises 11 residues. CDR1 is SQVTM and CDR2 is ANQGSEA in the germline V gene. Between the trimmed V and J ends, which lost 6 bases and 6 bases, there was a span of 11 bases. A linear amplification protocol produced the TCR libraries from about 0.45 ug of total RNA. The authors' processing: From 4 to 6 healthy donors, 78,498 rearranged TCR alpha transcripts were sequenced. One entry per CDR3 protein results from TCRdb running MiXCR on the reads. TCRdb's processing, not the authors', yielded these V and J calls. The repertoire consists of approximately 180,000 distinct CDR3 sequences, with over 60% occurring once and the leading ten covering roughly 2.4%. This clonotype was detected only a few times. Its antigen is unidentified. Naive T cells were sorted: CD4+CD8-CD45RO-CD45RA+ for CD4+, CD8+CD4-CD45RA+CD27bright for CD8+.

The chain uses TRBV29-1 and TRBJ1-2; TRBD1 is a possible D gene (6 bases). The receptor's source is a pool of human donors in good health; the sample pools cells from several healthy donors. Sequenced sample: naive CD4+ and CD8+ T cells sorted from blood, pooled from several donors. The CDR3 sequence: CSVRGGDGYTF. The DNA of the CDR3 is TGCAGCGTCAGGGGCGGGGATGGCTACACCTTC.